One sample yielded the 20 T cell receptor beta chains listed below, sequenced in a study of blood T cells in healthy people across ages. A second roughly 6 to 11 cycle PCR used barcoded and J-beta primers. TCRdb passed the 5' RACE reads through MiXCR, listing each CDR3 protein once. The data show around 1,800,000 distinct CDR3 sequences, 39% seen once. Input material: blood. These receptors originate from a human donor in good health.

This clonotype was found a few times. CDR3 coding DNA: TGTGCCAGCAGCGCAATTCCGAGGGAGCCTCACAATCAGCCCCAGCATTTT. Translated: CASSAIPREPHNQPQHF. The chain is built from TRBV9 and TRBJ1-5; D is undetermined. CDR3 length: 17 amino acids. Deletions cut 3 bases from V and 3 bases from J, with 19 bases between. Germline CDR1 and CDR2: SGDLS and YYNGEE.

The J gene is TRBJ2-1, the V gene TRBV4-1, with 11 bases identical to TRBD2. Germline-derived CDR1 and CDR2 are MGHRA and YSYEKL. This CDR3 has 17 amino acids. V lost 6 bases, J lost 5 bases, and 12 bases stayed unmatched. The CDR3 DNA reads TGCGCCAGCAGGCAATCTTTTAGCGGGGGGGCCCACAATGAGCAGTTCTTC. This encodes CASRQSFSGGAHNEQFF.

This clonotype was detected only a few times. This sequence joins TRBV7-3 and TRBJ2-7; 7 nucleotides match TRBD1. After removal of 2 bases from V and 1 base from J, the junction contained 5 bases not matched to a gene. Looked up from germline, CDR1 is SGHTA and CDR2 is FQGTGA. The CDR3 has 15 residues. As DNA, the CDR3 is TGTGCCAGCAGCTTACCGGGACAGTTTTCCTACGAGCAGTACTTC. This sequence encodes CASSLPGQFSYEQYF.

The gene calls are TRBV14 and TRBJ1-5; D call uncertain. CDR1 SGHDN and CDR2 FVKESK come from the germline V gene. CDR3 size: 15 residues. V lost 1 base to trimming and J lost 2 bases, with 9 bases between them. CDR3 nucleotide sequence: TGTGCCAGCAGCCAAGGGGATGGCGGCAATCAGCCCCAGCATTTT. Encoded protein: CASSQGDGGNQPQHF.

The chain recombines TRBV6-5 with TRBJ2-3; 7 bases fit TRBD2. Unmatched junction bases numbered 8, after V lost 2 bases and J lost 3 bases. Germline loops: CDR1 MNHEY, CDR2 SVGAGI. The CDR3 runs to 16 residues. The DNA of the CDR3 is TGTGCCAGCAGTTACGTCGGGGGAGGGGTGACAGATACGCAGTATTTT. Translation gives CASSYVGGGVTDTQYF.

The chain uses TRBV2 and TRBJ2-1; 8 bases align to TRBD2. V lost 6 bases and J lost 0; bases outside the gene matches: 4. This CDR3 is built from 15 residues. CDR1 is SNHLY, CDR2 FYNNEI, per germline. CDR3 DNA sequence: TGTGCCAGCAGGACTAGCGTTAGCTCCTACAATGAGCAGTTCTTC. It codes for CASRTSVSSYNEQFF.

The sample holds a few counts of this clonotype. The V call is TRBV12-3 or TRBV12-4, the J call TRBJ2-5; 7 bases are shared with TRBD2. Trimming took 2 bases from V and 5 from J; bases not matched to a gene: 2. This CDR3 spans 13 amino acids. The CDR3 reads CASSLPAGETQYF. CDR3 bases: TGTGCCAGCAGTTTACCAGCGGGGGAGACCCAGTACTTC.

The genes are TRBV7-3 and TRBJ2-3; 12 bases agree with TRBD2. The CDR3 is made up of 15 amino acids. V lost 4 bases to trimming and J lost 5 bases; unmatched junction nucleotides: 4. Germline V lookup: CDR1 SGHTA, CDR2 FQGTGA. The CDR3: CASSSRLAGVDTQYF. For the CDR3, the DNA is TGTGCCAGCAGCTCCCGACTAGCGGGGGTAGATACGCAGTATTTT.

This clonotype has more than one count but fewer than ten. V gene TRBV20-1 combines with J gene TRBJ2-2; possible D gene TRBD2, 6 bases. In germline, CDR1 is DFQATT, CDR2 SNEGSKA (reference sequence). The CDR3 runs 16 residues. V was clipped by 0 bases and J by 3 bases, with 14 bases between them. The CDR3 region is CSARDVGRGDTGELFF. The CDR3 DNA reads TGCAGTGCTAGAGATGTGGGGCGGGGAGACACCGGGGAGCTGTTTTTT.

This chain connects TRBV3-1 to TRBJ2-1; 7 nucleotides line up with TRBD2. With V trimmed by 5 bases and J by 0 bases, 13 bases remained unmatched. The CDR3 extends over 18 amino acids. Germline assignment: CDR1 LGHDT and CDR2 YNNKEL (reference sequence). CDR3 DNA: TGTGCCAGCAGCTTGGGGCTAGCGGCCCGAGGCTCCTACAATGAGCAGTTCTTC. This gives the protein CASSLGLAARGSYNEQFF.

The sample holds a few counts of this clonotype. The chain links TRBV7-9 to TRBJ2-1, with D unclear. The closer fit of TRBJ2-7 to the DNA end suggests the J call may be wrong. The CDR3 covers 13 residues. Germline assignment: CDR1 SEHNR and CDR2 FQNEAQ (reference sequence). CDR3 residues: CASSLRSTHEQYF. The DNA for the CDR3 is TGTGCCAGCAGCTTACGCAGTACCCACGAGCAGTACTTC.

This chain joins TRBV29-1 and TRBJ2-5; 7 bases are a match to TRBD2. With 2 bases clipped from V and 11 bases from J, the junction kept 11 bases outside the gene matches. The CDR3 length is 13 residues. CDR1 and CDR2 from the germline V gene are SQVTM and ANQGSEA. The CDR3 sequence is CSVERLAVNEQYF. The CDR3 DNA follows: TGCAGCGTTGAACGGCTAGCGGTCAATGAGCAGTACTTC.

The gene calls are TRBV12-3 or TRBV12-4 and TRBJ2-6; D may be TRBD1 (7 bases). Trimming took 7 bases from V and 2 from J, leaving 18 bases between them. This CDR3 is 17 amino acids long. The CDR3 loop reads CASTFVEGATGANVLTF. The CDR3 coding sequence is TGTGCCAGCACTTTTGTGGAGGGGGCAACTGGGGCCAACGTCCTGACTTTC.

V usage is TRBV28 and J usage is TRBJ1-1; D possibly corresponds to TRBD1 (5 bases). Germline V CDR1 and CDR2: MDHEN, SYDVKM. Trimming took off 3 bases at V and 4 bases at J, with 18 bases between the two ends. The CDR3 is made up of 16 amino acids. DNA of the CDR3: TGTGCCAGCAGTTTGTTGTCATACAGGACGTCCACTGAAGCTTTCTTT. Its translation: CASSLLSYRTSTEAFF. The whole variable domain, filled in from reference TRBV28 and TRBJ1-1, reads DVKVTQSSRYLVKRTGEKVFLECVQDMDHENMFWYRQDPGLGLRLIYFSYDVKMKEKGDIPEGYSVSREKKERFSLILESASTNQTSMYLCASSLLSYRTSTEAFFGQGTRLTVV.

This clonotype showed up just a few times. This rearrangement joins TRBV6-5 to TRBJ2-1, with D uncertain. V dropped 2 bases and J dropped 9 bases, with 8 bases sitting between them. Germline loops: CDR1 MNHEY, CDR2 SVGAGI. CDR3 length: 12 amino acids. The CDR3 spells CASSYRFGEQFF. The CDR3 DNA sequence: TGTGCCAGCAGTTACCGGTTTGGTGAGCAGTTCTTC.

V is TRBV28 and J is TRBJ2-1; TRBD2 matches 9 bases. CDR1 is MDHEN, CDR2 SYDVKM, per germline. V gave up 3 bases and J gave up 3 bases; unmatched junction bases: 3. The CDR3 runs to 15 residues. CDR3 bases: TGTGCCAGCAGTTTTGCTAGCGGGATCTACAATGAGCAGTTCTTC. This sequence encodes CASSFASGIYNEQFF.

This clonotype came up many times. The CDR3 loop reads CASSTSGTPNEKLFF. The CDR3 DNA reads as TGTGCCAGCAGTACATCCGGGACCCCTAATGAAAAACTGTTTTTT. This sequence joins TRBV28 and TRBJ1-4, with D possibly being TRBD1 (5 bases). This CDR3 spans 15 amino acids. The ends were cut back, 5 bases at V and 3 bases at J, with 13 bases in the middle. Per germline, CDR1 MDHEN and CDR2 SYDVKM.

The table lists this clonotype with a few counts. The gene calls are TRBV4-1 and TRBJ1-2, with a tentative D call TRBD1 (5 bases). Germline V gene lookup returns CDR1 MGHRA and CDR2 YSYEKL. The CDR3 sequence is 16 residues long. The ends were cut back, 0 bases at V and 4 bases at J, with 15 bases in the middle. In DNA form, the CDR3 reads TGCGCCAGCAGCCAAGACAGGATTTGGGGCTCCTATGGCTACACCTTC. It translates to CASSQDRIWGSYGYTF.

The rearrangement links TRBV4-2 to TRBJ1-6; D is ambiguous. The ends were cut back, 0 bases at V and 4 bases at J, with 10 bases in the middle. Germline CDR1 and CDR2: LGHNA and YNFKEQ. This CDR3 spans 16 amino acids. In DNA form, the CDR3 reads TGTGCCAGCAGCCAAGAAACCCGTGGATATAATTCACCCCTCCACTTT. It codes for CASSQETRGYNSPLHF.

The chain joins TRBV12-3 or TRBV12-4 to TRBJ1-1; D is undetermined. The CDR3 runs to 14 residues. V lost 2 bases, J lost 1 base, and 8 bases lay in between. The CDR3: CASSLSRRNTEAFF. The DNA for the CDR3 is TGTGCCAGCAGTTTAAGCCGAAGGAACACTGAAGCTTTCTTT.